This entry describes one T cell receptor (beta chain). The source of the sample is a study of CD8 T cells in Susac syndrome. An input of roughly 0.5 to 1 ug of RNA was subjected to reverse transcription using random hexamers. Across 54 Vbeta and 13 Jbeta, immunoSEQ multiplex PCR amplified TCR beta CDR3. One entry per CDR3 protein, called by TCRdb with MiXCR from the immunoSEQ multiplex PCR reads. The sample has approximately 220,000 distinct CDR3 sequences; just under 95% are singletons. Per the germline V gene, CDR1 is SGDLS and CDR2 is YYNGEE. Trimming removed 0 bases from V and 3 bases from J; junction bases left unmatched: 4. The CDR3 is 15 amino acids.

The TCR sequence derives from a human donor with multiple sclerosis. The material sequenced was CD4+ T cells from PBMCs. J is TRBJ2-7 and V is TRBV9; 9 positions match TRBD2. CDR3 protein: CASSVDGTSFYEQYF. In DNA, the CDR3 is TGTGCCAGCAGCGTAGATGGGACTAGCTTCTACGAGCAGTACTTC.